These 30 T cell receptor beta chains were all obtained from the same sample, sequenced in a study of CD4 T cells in relation to SARS-CoV-2 and coronaviruses. Using immunoSEQ multiplex PCR, the repertoire was profiled, and TCRdb retains in-frame clones only, with some absent. The data contain about 22,000 clones, 60% to 80% of them seen just once; the ten biggest clones take up roughly 12%. The unexposed donors gave CD4+ T cells in about 2011-2018, prior to COVID-19. After approximately 10 days of culture, CD4+ T cells were isolated. Their recognized antigens are unknown. The sequenced sample consisted of CD4+ T cells from PBMCs, cultured in vitro. These receptors were taken from a human donor in good health.

The V call is TRBV6-1, the J call TRBJ1-1, with D perhaps TRBD1 (5 bases). CDR1 is MNHNS and CDR2 is SASEGT in the germline V gene. V was shortened by 2 bases and J by 4 bases, with 8 bases between the two germline ends. CDR3 length: 13 amino acids. The CDR3 sequence: CASSESRATEAFF. CDR3 bases: TGTGCCAGCAGTGAAAGCAGGGCCACTGAAGCTTTCTTT.

In its sample, this clone was seen once. V and J are TRBV5-3 and TRBJ1-3, with a possible D match to TRBD1 (6 bases). TRBV5-3 is designated an ORF whose function remains uncertain. The ends were cut back, 5 bases at V and 0 bases at J, with 24 bases in the middle. The CDR3 is made up of 19 amino acids. The CDR3 DNA is TGTGCCAGAAGGGAAGCATTGGACAGCGGAACGACCTCTGGAAACACCATATATTTT. Its translation is CARREALDSGTTSGNTIYF.

V gene TRBV6-2 or TRBV6-3 combines with J gene TRBJ1-5; 8 bases are shared with TRBD1. This CDR3 has 15 residues. CDR1 MNHEY and CDR2 SVGEGT come from the germline V gene. V trimming: 6 bases; J trimming: 3 bases; junction bases outside the gene matches: 7. CDR3: CASSQDRVINQPQHF. The CDR3 DNA reads TGTGCCAGCAGCCAGGACAGGGTGATCAATCAGCCCCAGCATTTT.

The genes are TRBV11-1 and TRBJ2-1, with 11 bases fitting TRBD1. Germline loops: CDR1 SGHAT, CDR2 FQDESV (reference sequence). V gave up 3 bases and J gave up 4 bases; unmatched junction bases: 2. This CDR3 contains 15 residues. CDR3 region: CASSLGQGVYNEQFF. The CDR3 DNA follows: TGTGCCAGCAGCTTGGGACAGGGGGTATACAATGAGCAGTTCTTC.

The rearrangement links TRBV29-1 to TRBJ2-4; 12 positions match TRBD1. Trimming cost V 3 bases and J 9 bases; bases outside gene matches: 12. The CDR3 sequence is 16 residues long. The germline V gene has CDR1 SQVTM and CDR2 ANQGSEA. The CDR3: CSVDGGTGGIGSIQYF. The DNA of the CDR3 is TGCAGCGTTGACGGCGGGACAGGGGGCATCGGGAGCATTCAGTACTTC. The variable domain in full, with the rest retrieved from reference TRBV29-1 and TRBJ2-4, is SAVISQKPSRDICQRGTSLTIQCQVDSQVTMMFWYRQQPGQSLTLIATANQGSEATYESGFVIDKFPISRPNLTFSTLTVSNMSPEDSSIYLCSVDGGTGGIGSIQYFGAGTRLSVL.

The chain combines TRBV24-1 with TRBJ2-1; a possible D gene is TRBD2 (7 bases). This CDR3 region has 13 residues. Germline CDR1 and CDR2: KGHDR and SFDVKD. Trimming shortened V by 9 bases and J by 7 bases, and 15 bases separated the two germline ends. Here the CDR3 DNA reads TGTGCCACCGAGAGGGGGGGTTCGAATGAGCAGTTCTTC. It translates to CATERGGSNEQFF.

The chain joins TRBV9 to TRBJ2-3, with D uncertain. Germline CDR1 and CDR2: SGDLS and YYNGEE. The V and J ends lost 0 bases and 4 bases respectively, with 3 bases between them. The CDR3 is 12 residues long. CDR3 sequence reads: CASSVGADTQYF. Here the CDR3 DNA reads TGTGCCAGCAGCGTAGGGGCAGATACGCAGTATTTT.

The table lists this clone with a count of one. The chain has TRBV10-3 and TRBJ1-2; no clear D gene. The CDR3 totals 14 residues. V was cut by 8 bases and J by 4 bases, with 17 bases left in between. In germline, CDR1 is ENHRY, CDR2 SYGVKD. The CDR3: CAIVKEVGPYGYTF. The CDR3 nucleotides are TGTGCCATCGTCAAGGAGGTGGGCCCCTATGGCTACACCTTC.

In DNA, the CDR3 is TGTGCCAGTCCTTGGGGGCAGGGAACTGAAGCTTTCTTT. This codes for CASPWGQGTEAFF. The chain combines TRBV2 with TRBJ1-1; maybe TRBD1 (6 bases). The CDR3 loop spans 13 amino acids. The V end was cut by 9 bases, the J end by 5 bases, with 16 bases between. Per germline, CDR1 SNHLY and CDR2 FYNNEI.

The J gene is TRBJ1-2, the V gene TRBV30; no clear D gene. Deletions cut 1 base from V and 2 bases from J, with 8 bases between. Germline V CDR1 and CDR2: GTSNPN, SVGIG (reference sequence). CDR3 length equals 13 residues. The CDR3 DNA reads as TGTGCCTGGAGTGGCGACGGAAACTATGGCTACACCTTC. Translating gives CAWSGDGNYGYTF.

V is TRBV7-9 and J is TRBJ1-5; 7 bases align to TRBD1. In germline, CDR1 is SEHNR, CDR2 FQNEAQ (reference sequence). The ends lost 5 bases at V and 4 bases at J; junction bases unmatched: 5. CDR3 length: 14 amino acids. The DNA of the CDR3 is TGTGCCAGCAGCCACAGGACAGGTAATCAGCCCCAGCATTTT. Its protein product is CASSHRTGNQPQHF.

The V and J genes are TRBV14 and TRBJ2-3; D not certain. Germline CDR1 is SGHDN and CDR2 is FVKESK. CDR3 length: 13 amino acids. V was trimmed by 4 bases and J by 0 bases, leaving 5 bases between them. The DNA for the CDR3 is TGTGCCAGCAGCCCACCTAGCACAGATACGCAGTATTTT. Translating it yields CASSPPSTDTQYF.

This chain uses TRBV20-1 with TRBJ1-1, with unresolved D. The germline V gene has CDR1 DFQATT and CDR2 SNEGSKA (reference sequence). The CDR3 covers 11 residues. The V and J ends lost 7 bases and 1 base respectively, with 7 bases between them. CDR3 sequence (DNA): TGCAGTGTCCCAAAGAACACTGAAGCTTTCTTT. Its protein product is CSVPKNTEAFF.

In nucleotides, the CDR3 is TGTGCCAGTTCCGAGGGGATTAATGAAAAACTGTTTTTT. Its protein product is CASSEGINEKLFF. The chain joins TRBV19 to TRBJ1-4, with D maybe TRBD1 (5 bases). The CDR3 loop spans 13 amino acids. Per germline, CDR1 LNHDA and CDR2 SQIVND (reference sequence). Trimming stripped 8 bases from V and 4 bases from J, with 11 bases between. The full variable domain, in which reference TRBV19 and TRBJ1-4 provide the parts outside the CDR3, is DGGITQSPKYLFRKEGQNVTLSCEQNLNHDAMYWYRQDPGQGLRLIYYSQIVNDFQKGDIAEGYSVSREKKESFPLTVTSAQKNPTAFYLCASSEGINEKLFFGSGTQLSVL.

The rearrangement joins TRBV19 to TRBJ1-5; D possibly corresponds to TRBD1 (5 bases). The CDR3 sequence is 16 residues long. Trimming removed 3 bases at V and 2 bases at J, with 14 bases between. Germline CDR1 LNHDA, CDR2 SQIVND (reference sequence). The CDR3 DNA sequence: TGTGCCAGTAGTATCTCCAGGGACTGGGGCAATCAGCCCCAGCATTTT. Protein product: CASSISRDWGNQPQHF. Supplemented by reference TRBV19 and TRBJ1-5, the full variable domain reads DGGITQSPKYLFRKEGQNVTLSCEQNLNHDAMYWYRQDPGQGLRLIYYSQIVNDFQKGDIAEGYSVSREKKESFPLTVTSAQKNPTAFYLCASSISRDWGNQPQHFGDGTRLSIL.

This clone is labeled as large. V gene TRBV28 combines with J gene TRBJ2-7; D is uncertain. The germline V and J ends were trimmed by 2 bases and 5 bases, with 13 bases remaining between them. Germline assignment: CDR1 MDHEN and CDR2 SYDVKM. The CDR3 contains 14 residues. CDR3 sequence: CASSLVEGRHEQYF. The CDR3 coding sequence is TGTGCCAGCAGTTTAGTGGAAGGCAGGCACGAGCAGTACTTC.

This chain joins TRBV28 and TRBJ1-2; the D gene is possibly TRBD1 (5 bases). The ends were cut back, 6 bases at V and 5 bases at J, with 16 bases in the middle. Germline V lookup: CDR1 MDHEN, CDR2 SYDVKM. The CDR3 loop spans 14 amino acids. The CDR3 loop reads CASSFGQGWYGYTF. The CDR3 DNA reads as TGTGCCAGCAGCTTTGGTCAGGGCTGGTATGGCTACACCTTC.

This chain uses TRBV6-5 with TRBJ2-6; possibly TRBD2 for D (6 bases). With 0 bases removed from V and 0 bases from J, the gap between germline ends came to 6 bases. The germline V gene encodes CDR1 MNHEY and CDR2 SVGAGI. The CDR3 runs 16 residues. The CDR3 DNA sequence: TGTGCCAGCAGTTACTCCGGGGGCTCTGGGGCCAACGTCCTGACTTTC. This gives the protein CASSYSGGSGANVLTF.

V gene TRBV9 combines with J gene TRBJ2-3; weak D call: TRBD1 (5 bases). Germline CDR1 is SGDLS and CDR2 is YYNGEE. The length of the CDR3 is 12 residues. Trimming removed 4 bases at V and 13 bases at J, with 16 bases between. CDR3 in amino acids: CASSPPQGVEYF. The CDR3 DNA follows: TGTGCCAGCAGCCCACCGCAAGGGGTGGAGTATTTT.

The chain uses TRBV28 and TRBJ2-3, with 9 bases that match TRBD2. V was pared by 4 bases and J by 0 bases, with 5 bases of the junction left unmatched. Germline V gives CDR1 MDHEN, CDR2 SYDVKM. The CDR3 contains 16 residues. CDR3 sequence: CASSSVAGASTDTQYF. The DNA of the CDR3 is TGTGCCAGCAGTTCGGTAGCGGGAGCCAGCACAGATACGCAGTATTTT. The full variable domain, in which reference TRBV28 and TRBJ2-3 provide the parts outside the CDR3, is DVKVTQSSRYLVKRTGEKVFLECVQDMDHENMFWYRQDPGLGLRLIYFSYDVKMKEKGDIPEGYSVSREKKERFSLILESASTNQTSMYLCASSSVAGASTDTQYFGPGTRLTVL.

The chain is built from TRBV9 and TRBJ1-1; TRBD1 matches 10 bases. The CDR3 spans 15 residues. With V trimmed by 1 base and J by 5 bases, 5 bases remained unmatched. Germline CDR1 SGDLS, CDR2 YYNGEE. This chain's CDR3 is CASSVTGTGVTEAFF. The CDR3 DNA reads as TGTGCCAGCAGCGTAACCGGGACAGGGGTTACTGAAGCTTTCTTT.

This clone appeared once. The chain links TRBV18 to TRBJ1-2; 8 bases align to TRBD1. Germline V gives CDR1 KGHSH, CDR2 LQKENI. V shed 2 bases, J shed 4 bases, and the junction held 6 bases outside the gene matches. The CDR3 is 15 amino acids. CDR3 DNA: TGTGCCAGCTCACCAGGTGGGACAGGATCCTATGGCTACACCTTC. It yields the protein CASSPGGTGSYGYTF.

The CDR3 DNA is TGCGCCAGCAGCTTGACCACAGCAAGCACAGATACGCAGTATTTT. Its protein is CASSLTTASTDTQYF. The chain employs TRBV5-1 and TRBJ2-3, with D uncertain. Germline V gene lookup returns CDR1 SGHRS and CDR2 YFSETQ. There are 15 residues in the CDR3. Trimming cost V 1 base and J 0 bases, with 9 bases left between them.

The rearrangement links TRBV24-1 to TRBJ2-3; 8 bases align to TRBD1. The CDR3 is made up of 17 amino acids. The germline V gene encodes CDR1 KGHDR and CDR2 SFDVKD. The ends lost 3 bases at V and 2 bases at J; junction bases unmatched: 9. The DNA of the CDR3 is TGTGCCACCAGTGATCTGAAGAGGACAGGGAACACAGATACGCAGTATTTT. This sequence encodes CATSDLKRTGNTDTQYF.

The chain carries TRBV15 and TRBJ2-5; TRBD1 aligns across 9 bases. This CDR3 contains 14 residues. V gave up 3 bases and J gave up 5 bases; unmatched junction bases: 4. Germline CDR1 LNHNV, CDR2 YYDKDF (reference sequence). The CDR3 protein is CATSRDRGEETQYF. The CDR3 DNA sequence: TGTGCCACCAGCAGGGACAGGGGTGAGGAGACCCAGTACTTC.

The chain uses TRBV21-1 and TRBJ2-3; no check of the table's D call, TRBD2, against the DNA was made. TRBV21-1 is classified as a pseudogene. The CDR3 extends over 16 amino acids. CDR3 sequence reads: CASSKALAEGTDTQYF. Here the CDR3 DNA reads TGTGCCAGCAGCAAAGCGCTAGCGGAGGGCACAGATACGCAGTATTTT.

The chain employs TRBV5-1 and TRBJ1-6; D perhaps matches TRBD1 (5 bases). V shed 0 bases and J shed 11 bases, with 15 bases lying between them. Germline CDR1 SGHRS, CDR2 YFSETQ. CDR3 length equals 15 residues. The CDR3 DNA reads TGCGCCAGCAGCTTGGAGCCAGGGCGGGAAGCACCCCTCCACTTT. Amino acids: CASSLEPGREAPLHF.

The V and J genes are TRBV21-1 and TRBJ2-7; the table's D gene call, TRBD1, was not cross checked with the DNA. TRBV21-1 is designated a pseudogene. The CDR3 covers 16 residues. The CDR3 reads CASSKESADTNYEQYF. The CDR3 DNA is TGTGCCAGCAGCAAAGAAAGTGCGGACACCAACTACGAGCAGTACTTC.

CDR3 protein: CASSPVRGNNSPLHF. DNA of the CDR3: TGTGCCAGCAGCCCAGTTAGGGGGAACAATTCACCCCTCCACTTT. The chain recombines TRBV3-1 (or the pseudogene TRBV3-2) with TRBJ1-6, with D tentatively TRBD1 (6 bases). V gave up 4 bases and J gave up 7 bases, with 14 bases separating them. This CDR3 region has 15 residues. The V gene's germline CDR1 is LGHDT and CDR2 YNNKEL (reference sequence).

This sequence joins TRBV19 and TRBJ2-5; 8 positions agree with TRBD1. Trimming removed 6 bases from V and 5 bases from J; junction bases left unmatched: 8. CDR1 is LNHDA, CDR2 SQIVND, per germline (reference sequence). The CDR3 is made up of 14 amino acids. The CDR3 DNA reads as TGTGCCAGTAGGCCAGACAGGGGTCGGGAGACCCAGTACTTC. Its protein is CASRPDRGRETQYF.